This T cell receptor (beta chain) came from a study of OX40 agonist ivuxolimab in advanced cancers. Points from the study as a whole: The antigen specificity of the peripheral T cells (those that were expanded) was not determined.

Only in-frame clones appear in the TCRdb table, and some are missing; sequencing was by immunoSEQ multiplex PCR. Among some 86,000 clones listed, more than 85% were seen once. Concerning this clone itself: Its antigen is unidentified.

This CDR3 contains 14 residues. V dropped 1 base and J dropped 2 bases, with 8 bases sitting between them. The germline V gene encodes CDR1 MDHEN and CDR2 SYDVKM. The chain links TRBV28 to TRBJ1-2; unclear D gene. The sample was CD4+ or CD8+ T cells sorted from blood, taken in a trial of the OX40 agonist ivuxolimab. This TCR was sampled from an adult with an advanced solid tumor such as melanoma, head and neck, liver or kidney cancer. In nucleotides, the CDR3 is TGTGCCAGCAGTTTATACCCCGGCAACTATGGCTACACCTTC. Translation: CASSLYPGNYGYTF.